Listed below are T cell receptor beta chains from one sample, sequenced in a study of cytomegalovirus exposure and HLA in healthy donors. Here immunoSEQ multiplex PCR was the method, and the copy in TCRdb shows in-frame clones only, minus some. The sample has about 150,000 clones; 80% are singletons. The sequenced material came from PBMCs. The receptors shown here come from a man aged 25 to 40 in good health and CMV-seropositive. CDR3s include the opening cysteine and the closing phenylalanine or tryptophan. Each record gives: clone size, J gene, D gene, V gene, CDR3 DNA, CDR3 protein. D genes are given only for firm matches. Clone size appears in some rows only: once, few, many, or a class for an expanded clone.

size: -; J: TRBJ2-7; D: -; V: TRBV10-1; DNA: TGCGCCAGAAATCCTGGACTGGAGCTGAACGAGCAGTACTTC; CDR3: CARNPGLELNEQYF
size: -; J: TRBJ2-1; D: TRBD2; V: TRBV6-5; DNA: TGTGCCAGCACCGCTAGCGGGGGAAACAATGAGCAGTTCTTC; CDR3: CASTASGGNNEQFF
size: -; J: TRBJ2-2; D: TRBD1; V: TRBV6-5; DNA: TGTGCCAGCAGTTCCGGGACAGGGGGTTGGACCGGGGAGCTGTTTTTT; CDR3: CASSSGTGGWTGELFF
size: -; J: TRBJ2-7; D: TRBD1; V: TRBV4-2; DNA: TGTGCCAGCAGCCAAGACCCCGGACAGGGCGAGCAGTACTTC; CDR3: CASSQDPGQGEQYF
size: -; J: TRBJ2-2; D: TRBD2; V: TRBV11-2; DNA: TGTGCCAGCAGCTTACGACTAGCCGCAACCGGGGAGCTGTTTTTT; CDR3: CASSLRLAATGELFF
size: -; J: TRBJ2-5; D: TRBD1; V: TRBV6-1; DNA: TGTGCCAGCAGCGAGACAGGGGCAGAGACCCAGTACTTC; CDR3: CASSETGAETQYF
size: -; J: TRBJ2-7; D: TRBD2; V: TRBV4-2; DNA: TGTGCCAGCAGCCAAGAGGTGGGACTATCCGAGCAGTACTTC; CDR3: CASSQEVGLSEQYF
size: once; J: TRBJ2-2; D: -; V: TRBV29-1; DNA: TGCAGCGTTATTTTTGTGGGGGGAGCCGGGGAGCTGTTTTTT; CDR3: CSVIFVGGAGELFF
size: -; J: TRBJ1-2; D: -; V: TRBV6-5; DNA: TGTGCCAGCAGTCCCGTCCAGGACTATGGCTACACCTTC; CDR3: CASSPVQDYGYTF
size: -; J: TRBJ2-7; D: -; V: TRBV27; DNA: TGTGCCAGCGGGATAACCGGTAGCGGCGGGGTTGAGCAGTACTTC; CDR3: CASGITGSGGVEQYF
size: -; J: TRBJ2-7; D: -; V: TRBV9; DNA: TGTGCCAGCAGCCGTTCTCACGGTTCCCACGAGCAGTACTTC; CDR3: CASSRSHGSHEQYF
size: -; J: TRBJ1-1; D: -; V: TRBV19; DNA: TGTGCCAGTAGTCCCTCGTTTGCGGGGAACACTGAAGCTTTCTTT; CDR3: CASSPSFAGNTEAFF
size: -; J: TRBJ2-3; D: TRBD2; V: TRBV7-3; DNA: TGTGCCAGCAGCTCGGGACTAGCGGGATCGGCAGATACGCAGTATTTT; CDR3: CASSSGLAGSADTQYF
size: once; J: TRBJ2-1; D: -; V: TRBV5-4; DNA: TGTGCCAGCAGCCCCCGGACATTCGCCTACAATGAGCAGTTCTTC; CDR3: CASSPRTFAYNEQFF
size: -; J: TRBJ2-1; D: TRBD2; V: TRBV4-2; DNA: TGTGCCAGCAGCCAAGATTTTGGGGCTAGCGGGAGTCGTTACAATGAGCAGTTCTTC; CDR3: CASSQDFGASGSRYNEQFF
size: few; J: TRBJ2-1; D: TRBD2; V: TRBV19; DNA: TGTGCCAGTAGTAGGGGGTCGACTAGCGGCACTGAGCAGTTCTTC; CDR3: CASSRGSTSGTEQFF
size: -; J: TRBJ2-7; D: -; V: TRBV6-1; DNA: TGTGCCAGCAAGATAATAGTTAGCTCCTACGAGCAGTACTTC; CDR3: CASKIIVSSYEQYF
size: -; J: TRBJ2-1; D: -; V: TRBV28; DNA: TGTGCCAGCAGTTATAATCCCAATGAGCAGTTCTTC; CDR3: CASSYNPNEQFF
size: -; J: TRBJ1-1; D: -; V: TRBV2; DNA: TGTGCCAGCAGCGTGACTCGGGGGGCGCCCGGCACTGAAGCTTTCTTT; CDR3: CASSVTRGAPGTEAFF
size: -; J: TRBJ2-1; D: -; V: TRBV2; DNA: TGTGCCAGCTTCCTCTTACTAGTTTACAATGAGCAGTTCTTC; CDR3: CASFLLLVYNEQFF
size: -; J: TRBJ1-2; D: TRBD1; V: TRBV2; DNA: TGTGCCAGCAGGCAGGGGGCTAGCTATGGCTACACCTTC; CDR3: CASRQGASYGYTF
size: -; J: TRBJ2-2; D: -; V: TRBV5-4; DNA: TGTGCCAGCAGCGTCCGCAGGGATAGTTCAGACACCGGGGAGCTGTTTTTT; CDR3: CASSVRRDSSDTGELFF
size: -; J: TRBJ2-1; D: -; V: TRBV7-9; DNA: TGTGCCAGCAGCTTAGGTGGTGGCTGGGAGCAGTTCTTC; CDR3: CASSLGGGWEQFF
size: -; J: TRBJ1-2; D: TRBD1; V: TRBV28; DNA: TGTGCCAGTAACAGGGGATTCGCCCGTGGCTACACCTTC; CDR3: CASNRGFARGYTF
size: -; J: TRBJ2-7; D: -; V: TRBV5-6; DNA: TGTGCCAGCAGCAATGGACAGCGCGAGCAGTACTTC; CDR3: CASSNGQREQYF
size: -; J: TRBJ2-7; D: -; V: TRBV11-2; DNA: TGTGCCAGCAGCTCGCTCCTGGGCCTAGCTAGAGTCGAGCAGTACTTC; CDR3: CASSSLLGLARVEQYF
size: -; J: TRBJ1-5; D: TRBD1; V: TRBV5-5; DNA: TGTGCCAGCAGCCCCGGGACAGGGGACGTTCAGCCCCAGCATTTT; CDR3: CASSPGTGDVQPQHF
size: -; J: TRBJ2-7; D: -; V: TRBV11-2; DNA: TGTGCCAGCAGCTTAGATTCTACAGGAACCTACGAGCAGTACTTC; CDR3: CASSLDSTGTYEQYF
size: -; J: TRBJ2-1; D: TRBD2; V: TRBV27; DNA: TGTGCCAGCAGTCTATCCGGGACTAGCGGGAGATGGCAGTTCTTC; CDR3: CASSLSGTSGRWQFF
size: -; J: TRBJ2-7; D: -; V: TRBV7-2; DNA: TGTGCCAGCAGATCAACAGGGACCTACGAGCAGTACTTC; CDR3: CASRSTGTYEQYF
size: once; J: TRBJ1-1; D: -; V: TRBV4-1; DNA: TGCGCCAGCAGCCAAGAGGGCAGCCCCGGGAGTACTGAAGCTTTCTTT; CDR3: CASSQEGSPGSTEAFF
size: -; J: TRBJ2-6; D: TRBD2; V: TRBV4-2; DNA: TGTGCCAGCAGCCCACTAGCGGGCGCGTTTCCTGGGGCCAACGTCCTGACTTTC; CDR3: CASSPLAGAFPGANVLTF
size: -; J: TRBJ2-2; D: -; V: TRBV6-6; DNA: TGTGCCAGCAGAAATCAACACGGGATAAGCGGGGAGCTGTTTTTT; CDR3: CASRNQHGISGELFF
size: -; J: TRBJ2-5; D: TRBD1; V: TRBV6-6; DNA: TGTGCCAGCAGTTACTCGAGGGACAGGCAAGAGACCCAGTACTTC; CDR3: CASSYSRDRQETQYF
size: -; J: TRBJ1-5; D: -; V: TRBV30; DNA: TGTGCCTGGAGTGCCATAACAGGGAATCAGCCCCAGCATTTT; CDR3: CAWSAITGNQPQHF
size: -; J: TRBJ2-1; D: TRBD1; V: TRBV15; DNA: TGTGCCACCAGCAGAGATCGCTGGACAGGGGGCTCCTACAATGAGCAGTTCTTC; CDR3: CATSRDRWTGGSYNEQFF
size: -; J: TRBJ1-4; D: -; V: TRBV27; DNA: TGTGCCAGCGGACATAATGAAAAACTGTTTTTT; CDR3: CASGHNEKLFF
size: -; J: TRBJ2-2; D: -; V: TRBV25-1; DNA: TGTGCCAGCAGTAAGACAGGGAACACCGGGGAGCTGTTTTTT; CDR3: CASSKTGNTGELFF
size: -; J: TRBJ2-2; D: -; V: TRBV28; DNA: TGTGCCAGCAGTCTGGCAAGCACCGGGGAGCTGTTTTTT; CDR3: CASSLASTGELFF
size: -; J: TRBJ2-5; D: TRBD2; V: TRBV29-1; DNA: TGCGGCGTTGTTCCAGCGGGAGTAAGGATGGAGACCCAGTACTTC; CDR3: CGVVPAGVRMETQYF